Listed here is a single T cell receptor beta chain. Its antigen remains unknown. This sample stems from a study of cytomegalovirus exposure and HLA in healthy donors. Findings and limits, study-wide: An analysis that was carried out later associated 16,000 or so TCR beta sequences with HLA alleles at 0.05 false discovery rate.

V was pared by 0 bases and J by 5 bases, with 16 bases between. The CDR3 spans 16 residues. Germline CDR1 is SEHNR and CDR2 is FQNEAQ (reference sequence). The PCR ran on 60 Vbeta and 13 Jbeta primers. Clones were sequenced by immunoSEQ multiplex PCR, and TCRdb holds only the in-frame ones, with some missing. The repertoire holds some 180,000 clones, with around 80% as singletons. This TCR was recovered from a young man in good health and CMV-seronegative. The source material was PBMCs. J is TRBJ1-1 and V is TRBV7-9; D is perhaps TRBD1 (5 bases). The CDR3 DNA reads TGTGCCAGCAGCTTAGCCCAGGGACTGCCTAGGACTGAAGCTTTCTTT. This sequence encodes CASSLAQGLPRTEAFF.